The 11 T cell receptor beta chains listed next were all sequenced from one sample in a study of T cell clonotyping in hematopoietic cell transplantation. Produced via immunoSEQ multiplex PCR; TCRdb's table is partial and in-frame only. The repertoire includes under 7,000 clones, 90% of them detected once, and less than 50% sits in the top ten. The sequences come from peripheral blood mononuclear cells, collected 100 days after allogeneic stem cell transplant. Receptors were obtained from a female patient aged 45-60 years who had an allogeneic stem cell transplant from an unrelated donor, so T cells may come from the graft donor. Some clones in this sample may be carry-over from other donors' samples.

The chain carries TRBV5-1 and TRBJ1-6; TRBD1 is a possible D gene (6 bases). V was trimmed by 6 bases and J by 6 bases, leaving 13 bases between them. CDR1 SGHRS and CDR2 YFSETQ come from the germline V gene. The CDR3 extends over 14 amino acids. In DNA, the CDR3 is TGCGCCAGCACCTCGACAGGCCCTAATTCACCCCTCCACTTT. Amino acid sequence: CASTSTGPNSPLHF. Drawing the rest from reference TRBV5-1 and TRBJ1-6, the complete variable domain is KAGVTQTPRYLIKTRGQQVTLSCSPISGHRSVSWYQQTPGQGLQFLFEYFSETQRNKGNFPGRFSGRQFSNSRSEMNVSTLELGDSALYLCASTSTGPNSPLHFGNGTRLTVT.

The chain uses TRBV11-2 and TRBJ1-1; no reliable D call. The germline V gene has CDR1 SGHAT and CDR2 FQNNGV. Trimming removed 0 bases from V and 0 bases from J, with 2 bases in between. The CDR3 extends over 13 amino acids. In DNA, the CDR3 is TGTGCCAGCAGCTTAGAGGTGAACACTGAAGCTTTCTTT. This encodes CASSLEVNTEAFF.

The chain carries TRBV4-1 and TRBJ1-4, with D hard to call. This CDR3 has 14 amino acids. Trimming removed 8 bases at V and 5 bases at J, with 15 bases between. In germline, CDR1 is MGHRA, CDR2 YSYEKL. CDR3 amino acids: CASARLHPNEKLFF. CDR3 bases: TGCGCCAGCGCCCGACTCCACCCAAATGAAAAACTGTTTTTT.

CDR3 region: CASSVERGVNYEQYF. Written as DNA, the CDR3 is TGTGCCAGCAGTGTGGAGCGGGGGGTGAACTACGAGCAGTACTTC. The gene calls are TRBV2 and TRBJ2-7, with 9 bases lining up with TRBD2. This CDR3 is built from 15 residues. Germline V CDR1 and CDR2: SNHLY, FYNNEI. J lost 3 bases, V lost 4 bases, and 7 bases had no gene match. Using reference TRBV2 and TRBJ2-7 for the parts outside the CDR3, the full variable domain is EPEVTQTPSHQVTQMGQEVILRCVPISNHLYFYWYRQILGQKVEFLVSFYNNEISEKSEIFDDQFSVERPDGSNFTLKIRSTKLEDSAMYFCASSVERGVNYEQYFGPGTRLTVT.

Within the sample, this clone is large. The chain recombines TRBV7-9 with TRBJ2-6; no clear D. This CDR3 has 15 residues. Trimming removed 5 bases at V and 0 bases at J, with 8 bases between. Germline CDR1 SEHNR, CDR2 FQNEAQ (reference sequence). CDR3 sequence: CASSPVSSGANVLTF. In DNA form, the CDR3 reads TGTGCCAGCAGCCCAGTGTCCTCTGGGGCCAACGTCCTGACTTTC.

The gene calls are TRBV25-1 and TRBJ2-3; 11 positions agree with TRBD1. V trimming: 3 bases; J trimming: 3 bases; junction bases outside the gene matches: 5. The CDR3 is 16 amino acids. The germline gives CDR1 MGHDK, CDR2 SYGVNS. The CDR3 nucleotides read TGTGCCAGCAGTGACTATGGACAGGGGGCAACAGATACGCAGTATTTT. Its translation is CASSDYGQGATDTQYF.

The J gene is TRBJ2-3, the V gene TRBV7-9; TRBD2 aligns across 12 bases. The CDR3 is 14 residues long. Germline V gene data show CDR1 as SEHNR and CDR2 as FQNEAQ (reference sequence). CDR3: CVAPASGGEDTQYF. In DNA, the CDR3 is TGTGTAGCCCCGGCTAGCGGGGGGGAAGATACGCAGTATTTT.

CDR3: CASSLQLARSSTDTQYF. CDR3 in DNA: TGCGCCAGCAGCTTGCAGTTAGCCAGATCTAGCACAGATACGCAGTATTTT. V and J are TRBV5-1 and TRBJ2-3, with D uncertain. Germline V gene lookup returns CDR1 SGHRS and CDR2 YFSETQ. This CDR3 is 17 amino acids long. The ends were cut back, 1 base at V and 0 bases at J, with 15 bases in the middle.

V and J are TRBV27 and TRBJ1-5; 7 bases align to TRBD1. The CDR3 is made up of 15 amino acids. Germline V CDR1 and CDR2: MNHEY, SMNVEV (reference sequence). J was trimmed by 6 bases and V by 8 bases; bases with no gene match: 13. The CDR3 DNA follows: TGTGCCAGCGGGATAGGGGGCTACGCGGTTCAGCCCCAGCATTTT. Translating gives CASGIGGYAVQPQHF.

This chain links TRBV5-4 with TRBJ2-5, with 7 bases aligning to TRBD1. CDR1 is SGHNT and CDR2 is YYREEE in the germline V gene (reference sequence). The V and J ends lost 0 bases and 0 bases, in that order; junction bases with no gene match: 5. The CDR3 covers 16 residues. The CDR3 DNA reads TGTGCCAGCAGCTTGGAGGGACAGTTGTACCAAGAGACCCAGTACTTC. Its translation: CASSLEGQLYQETQYF.

V gene TRBV6-5 combines with J gene TRBJ2-3; 11 bases match TRBD2. Germline V gene lookup returns CDR1 MNHEY and CDR2 SVGAGI. This CDR3 comprises 16 residues. V was clipped by 0 bases and J by 4 bases; unmatched bases: 3. The CDR3 DNA reads TGTGCCAGCAGTTACTCCGGGACTAGCGGCGCAGATACGCAGTATTTT. Translating it yields CASSYSGTSGADTQYF.